These 22 T cell receptor beta chains were all obtained from the same sample, sequenced in a study of shared clonotypes between healthy human individuals. Sequencing was performed with immunoSEQ multiplex PCR; in TCRdb, only in-frame clones are kept and a portion is missing. Found here are some 2,000,000 clones, 95% of them singletons; the top ten hold around 0.13%. The sample taken for sequencing was naive CD4+ T cells sorted from blood. Subset meaning: CD45RA+ positively selected. All receptors come from a man younger than 30 in good health.

The genes are TRBV7-2 and TRBJ1-2; D perhaps matches TRBD1 (6 bases). The V gene lost 4 bases and the J gene lost 1 base, with 13 bases spanning the gap. This CDR3 contains 15 residues. Germline lookup yields CDR1 SGHTA and CDR2 FQGNSA. Here the CDR3 DNA reads TGTGCCAGCAGCTACCGGACAGAGTTTAACTATGGCTACACCTTC. The encoded protein is CASSYRTEFNYGYTF.

This clone was observed a single time. The chain links TRBV5-8 to TRBJ2-3; a weak D match, TRBD1 (5 bases). Looked up from germline, CDR1 is SGHTS and CDR2 is YDEGEE. There are 15 residues in the CDR3. Trimming took off 0 bases at V and 2 bases at J, with 10 bases between the two ends. As DNA, the CDR3 is TGTGCCAGCAGCTTGGGTCAGGGATACACAGATACGCAGTATTTT. This encodes CASSLGQGYTDTQYF. Based on the CDR3 plus reference TRBV5-8 and TRBJ2-3, the full variable domain is EAGVTQSPTHLIKTRGQQATLRCSPISGHTSVYWYQQALGLGLQFLLWYDEGEERNRGNFPPRFSGRQFPNYSSELNVNALELEDSALYLCASSLGQGYTDTQYFGPGTRLTVL.

The chain joins TRBV5-1 to TRBJ2-3; D is ambiguous. Germline V gene lookup returns CDR1 SGHRS and CDR2 YFSETQ. The V end was cut by 0 bases, the J end by 4 bases, with 12 bases between. The CDR3 covers 15 residues. CDR3 sequence: CASSLDSTVADTQYF. DNA for the CDR3: TGCGCCAGCAGCTTGGATAGTACTGTGGCAGATACGCAGTATTTT.

The chain links TRBV11-2 to TRBJ1-3; TRBD1 might be the D (5 bases). Trimming removed 1 base at V and 0 bases at J, with 13 bases between. CDR3 length equals 17 residues. Germline CDR1 SGHAT, CDR2 FQNNGV. The CDR3 reads CASSLVLGTHSGNTIYF. CDR3 coding DNA: TGTGCCAGCAGCTTAGTGCTCGGGACTCACTCTGGAAACACCATATATTTT. The whole variable domain, filled in from reference TRBV11-2 and TRBJ1-3, reads EAGVAQSPRYKIIEKRQSVAFWCNPISGHATLYWYQQILGQGPKLLIQFQNNGVVDDSQLPKDRFSAERLKGVDSTLKIQPAKLEDSAVYLCASSLVLGTHSGNTIYFGEGSWLTVV.

The rearrangement uses TRBV19 and TRBJ2-7; 9 nucleotides match TRBD2. Germline assignment: CDR1 LNHDA and CDR2 SQIVND (reference sequence). The J segment lost 3 bases and the V segment lost 6 bases, leaving 6 bases of the junction unmatched. The CDR3 length is 14 residues. CDR3 residues: CASRKTSGDYEQYF. The CDR3 DNA reads TGTGCCAGTAGGAAGACTAGCGGAGACTACGAGCAGTACTTC.

The chain is built from TRBV18 and TRBJ2-1, with a weak D call TRBD1 (5 bases). This CDR3 has 14 amino acids. CDR1 and CDR2 (germline): KGHSH, LQKENI. Between the trimmed V and J ends, which lost 1 base and 9 bases, there was a span of 13 bases. The CDR3 DNA reads as TGTGCCAGCTCACCACTAGCAGGCCAGGGTGAGCAGTTCTTC. Amino acids: CASSPLAGQGEQFF.

The gene calls are TRBV9 and TRBJ2-1, with 10 bases matching TRBD2. The J segment lost 8 bases and the V segment lost 0 bases, leaving 8 bases of the junction unmatched. The CDR3 runs to 16 residues. From germline, CDR1 is SGDLS and CDR2 YYNGEE. Here the CDR3 DNA reads TGTGCCAGCAGCGTAGGCCTAGCGGGGGATTCCTATGAGCAGTTCTTC. Its translation is CASSVGLAGDSYEQFF.

This chain links TRBV5-1 with TRBJ2-2, with 7 bases lining up with TRBD1. The germline CDR1 and CDR2 sequences are SGHRS and YFSETQ. The CDR3 loop spans 15 amino acids. V shed 4 bases and J 1 base; nucleotides not matched to a gene: 4. CDR3: CASSGDSLNTGELFF. DNA of the CDR3: TGCGCCAGCAGCGGGGACAGCCTGAACACCGGGGAGCTGTTTTTT. Drawing the rest from reference TRBV5-1 and TRBJ2-2, the complete variable domain is KAGVTQTPRYLIKTRGQQVTLSCSPISGHRSVSWYQQTPGQGLQFLFEYFSETQRNKGNFPGRFSGRQFSNSRSEMNVSTLELGDSALYLCASSGDSLNTGELFFGEGSRLTVL.

The chain links TRBV11-2 to TRBJ2-3; 8 nucleotides line up with TRBD2. J lost 2 bases, V lost 2 bases, and 6 bases had no gene match. This CDR3 contains 16 residues. Germline V lookup: CDR1 SGHAT, CDR2 FQNNGV. DNA for the CDR3: TGTGCCAGCAGCTTAAATGGGCGGGGGGCCACAGATACGCAGTATTTT. It yields the protein CASSLNGRGATDTQYF.

About this clone itself: Different DNA sequences within this sample yield the same CDR3. The chain links TRBV11-2 to TRBJ2-3; D is unclear. V lost 1 base and J lost 1, with 6 bases in between. Germline assignment: CDR1 SGHAT and CDR2 FQNNGV. The CDR3 loop spans 14 amino acids. The CDR3 is CASSLGPGTDTQYF. CDR3 bases: TGTGCCAGCAGCTTAGGCCCTGGCACAGATACGCAGTATTTT. Using reference TRBV11-2 and TRBJ2-3 for the parts outside the CDR3, the full variable domain is EAGVAQSPRYKIIEKRQSVAFWCNPISGHATLYWYQQILGQGPKLLIQFQNNGVVDDSQLPKDRFSAERLKGVDSTLKIQPAKLEDSAVYLCASSLGPGTDTQYFGPGTRLTVL.

This chain joins TRBV6-6 and TRBJ2-7; 9 positions match TRBD1. The germline gives CDR1 MNHNY, CDR2 SVGAGI (reference sequence). This CDR3 is 14 amino acids long. Trimming cost V 6 bases and J 4 bases; bases outside gene matches: 7. This CDR3 reads CASSVGDRVYEQYF. The CDR3 DNA is TGTGCCAGCAGCGTCGGGGACAGGGTTTACGAGCAGTACTTC.

The chain joins TRBV10-3 to TRBJ2-1; 9 bases are a match to TRBD2. Germline CDR1 reads ENHRY; CDR2 reads SYGVKD. The CDR3 is made up of 16 amino acids. Losses at the gene ends were 4 bases for V and 0 bases for J; bases not matched to a gene: 4. In nucleotides, the CDR3 is TGTGCCATCAGTGGATATAGCGGGAGCTCCTACAATGAGCAGTTCTTC. It yields the protein CAISGYSGSSYNEQFF.

CDR3 loop: CASSYRRGLYEQYF. The CDR3 DNA follows: TGTGCCAGCAGTTACCGTCGGGGCCTCTACGAGCAGTACTTC. V and J are TRBV6-5 and TRBJ2-7; either TRBD1 or TRBD2 may fit D (5 bases each). Trimming took 2 bases from V and 3 from J, leaving 11 bases between them. CDR1 is MNHEY, CDR2 SVGAGI, per germline. This CDR3 is 14 amino acids long.

Remarks on this clone: At the DNA level, this CDR3 is encoded by other sequences in the same sample as well. This chain uses TRBV29-1 with TRBJ1-2; D not resolved. CDR3 length: 10 amino acids. Trimming removed 3 bases from V and 6 bases from J, with 5 bases in between. CDR1 is SQVTM and CDR2 is ANQGSEA in the germline V gene. CDR3 in DNA: TGCAGCGTTGACAGAGATGGCTACACCTTC. Residues: CSVDRDGYTF.

The rearrangement uses TRBV27 and TRBJ1-2; 7 nucleotides line up with TRBD1. This CDR3 region has 15 residues. The ends lost 3 bases at V and 2 bases at J; junction bases unmatched: 6. CDR1 and CDR2 from the germline V gene are MNHEY and SMNVEV (reference sequence). The CDR3 spells CASSFVGQVNYGYTF. CDR3 DNA sequence: TGTGCCAGCAGTTTCGTAGGACAGGTGAACTATGGCTACACCTTC.

This sequence joins TRBV6-1 and TRBJ1-5; D call uncertain. Germline V gives CDR1 MNHNS, CDR2 SASEGT. The CDR3 consists of 14 residues. Trimming pared 3 bases from V and 11 bases from J, leaving 17 bases between. CDR3 protein: CASSDDYARVAQHF. CDR3 nucleotide sequence: TGTGCCAGCAGTGACGACTACGCCCGTGTAGCCCAGCATTTT.

V gene TRBV19 combines with J gene TRBJ2-5; the match to TRBD2 covers 10 bases. Germline trimming cut 7 bases from V and 4 bases from J; bases unmatched to any gene: 9. CDR1 is LNHDA, CDR2 SQIVND, per germline (reference sequence). The CDR3 totals 15 residues. The CDR3 bases are TGTGCCAGTACCCCCAGCGGGAGGGTTGGAGAGACCCAGTACTTC. The encoded protein is CASTPSGRVGETQYF.

V is TRBV30 and J is TRBJ2-2; the D is unclear. V lost 2 bases and J 8 bases, leaving 15 bases between the germline ends. This CDR3 is built from 14 residues. The germline gives CDR1 GTSNPN, CDR2 SVGIG (reference sequence). DNA for the CDR3: TGTGCCTGGAGTAGTGGGCTAGTCACTGGGGAGCTGTTTTTT. It is translated as CAWSSGLVTGELFF.

The chain combines TRBV5-6 with TRBJ2-1; a possible D gene is TRBD2 (6 bases). The V end was cut by 6 bases, the J end by 3 bases, with 16 bases between. Germline-derived CDR1 and CDR2 are SGHDT and YYEEEE. The CDR3 has 15 amino acids. The CDR3 reads CASITKEGNYNEQFF. The CDR3, as DNA: TGTGCCAGCATTACAAAGGAGGGGAACTACAATGAGCAGTTCTTC.

The chain uses TRBV10-3 and TRBJ1-3, with 7 bases aligning to TRBD1. Germline-derived CDR1 and CDR2 are ENHRY and SYGVKD. Germline trimming cut 5 bases from V and 2 bases from J; bases unmatched to any gene: 15. The CDR3 consists of 18 residues. CDR3 region: CAISTDPIVQGTGNTIYF. The CDR3, as DNA: TGTGCCATCAGTACCGATCCTATAGTACAGGGGACTGGAAACACCATATATTTT.

The chain uses TRBV25-1 and TRBJ2-5; weak D call: TRBD2 (7 bases). The CDR3 runs to 13 residues. Between the trimmed V and J ends, which lost 10 bases and 5 bases, there was a span of 17 bases. The germline V gene has CDR1 MGHDK and CDR2 SYGVNS. The DNA of the CDR3 is TGTGCCACCTCGGTTAGGGGGGGTGAGACCCAGTACTTC. It translates to CATSVRGGETQYF.

The DNA for the CDR3 is TGCGCCAGCAGCTTACACGGAGCTAGCACAGATACGCAGTATTTT. The encoded protein is CASSLHGASTDTQYF. The rearrangement joins TRBV5-1 to TRBJ2-3; D gene ambiguous. V gave up 2 bases and J gave up 0 bases, with 10 bases separating them. This CDR3 has 15 residues. Germline loops: CDR1 SGHRS, CDR2 YFSETQ.